The present T cell receptor beta chain was sequenced within a study of tumor and adjacent non-tumor tissue in lung cancer. Study-level information: Samples averaged around 3.9 million productive TCRbeta reads each.

As for this clonotype: A much larger clone is a single base away; this may be a read error.

No cell sorting was done before RNA was extracted from the tissue. A modified ARM-PCR protocol with three rounds of nested PCR amplified TCRbeta. A single record per CDR3 protein comes from TCRdb applying MiXCR to the multiplex PCR reads. Of around 120,000 distinct CDR3 sequences in the sample, over 65% were seen once. CDR3 length equals 12 residues. Germline loops: CDR1 KGHDR, CDR2 SFDVKD. V lost 4 bases and J 1 base, leaving 4 bases between the germline ends. The sample comprised lung tumor tissue. The chain is built from TRBV24-1 and TRBJ2-7; D not certain. The sequence was collected from a young man with non-small cell lung cancer. DNA of the CDR3: TGTGCCACCAGTGACCGATCCTACGAGCAGTACTTC. Residues: CATSDRSYEQYF.